The entry below describes one T cell receptor (beta chain). Its antigen is undetermined. Repertoires were generated with immunoSEQ multiplex PCR, while TCRdb's copy carries only in-frame clones and drops some. The repertoire includes under 200,000 clones, around nine tenths of them detected once, and roughly 5.5% sits in the top ten. The data belong to a study of T cell responses to AZD1222 COVID-19 vaccine. Study results and limitations: Without day 14 samples, only post-peak T cell repertoires were studied. Only five to seven AZD1222 recipients were seropositive at baseline. Clonal diversity was possibly underestimated; the donors were predominantly white British and more often female. Two AZD1222 administrations were followed by greater Spike-specific TCR breadth and depth.

The source was peripheral blood, collected on day 0 of AZD1222 vaccination. The sequence was obtained from an adult in good health.

The CDR3 sequence is CAIRPGTSYEQYF. DNA of the CDR3: TGTGCCATCAGACCCGGGACTAGCTACGAGCAGTACTTC. V and J are TRBV10-3 and TRBJ2-7; 8 bases align to TRBD2. CDR1 is ENHRY, CDR2 SYGVKD, per germline. The CDR3 runs to 13 residues. The ends lost 6 bases at V and 3 bases at J; junction bases unmatched: 4.